Listed here is a single TCR beta chain. The sample is drawn from a study of T cell changes during pregnancy in multiple sclerosis. Libraries were prepared by immunoSEQ multiplex PCR; TCRdb keeps only in-frame clonotypes and omits some of them. The sample holds about 100,000 clones, about 90% seen once. CDR1 and CDR2 from the germline V gene are MNHNS and SASEGT. Trimming left V 6 bases short and J 2 bases short, with 10 bases between. This CDR3 contains 14 residues. The receptor was derived from a female donor with multiple sclerosis, enrolled in a pregnancy study. This chain connects TRBV6-1 to TRBJ1-4; D perhaps matches TRBD1 (6 bases). The sample consisted of peripheral blood, taken after pregnancy. CDR3 sequence: CASRTGITNEKLFF. The CDR3 bases are TGTGCCAGCAGAACAGGGATCACTAATGAAAAACTGTTTTTT.